The 15 T cell receptor beta chains below all came from one sample that was sequenced in a study of monozygotic twins with inflammatory bowel disease. From the 5' RACE reads, TCRdb lists one entry per CDR3 protein and no DNA. The table for this sample gives under 150,000 distinct CDR3 sequences. Sequenced sample: blood. These receptor sequences come from a human donor with ulcerative colitis or Crohn's disease, or a healthy co-twin of an affected twin (not recorded which).

This chain joins TRBV12-3 or TRBV12-4 and TRBJ2-3; absent DNA, TCRdb's TRBD2 call cannot be checked. This CDR3 has 15 residues. CDR3 in amino acids: CASSIGGGRQDTQYF.

This rearrangement joins TRBV4-3 to TRBJ2-1; as DNA is missing, the TRBD1 call by TCRdb cannot be tested. Germline V gene data show CDR1 as LGHNA and CDR2 as YSLEER. The CDR3 totals 15 residues. CDR3: CASSRGGADRNEQFF.

This rearrangement joins TRBV5-4 to TRBJ1-1; lacking DNA, the TRBD1 call made by TCRdb goes unchecked. Germline CDR1 reads SGHNT; CDR2 reads YYREEE (reference sequence). This CDR3 is 14 amino acids long. CDR3 protein: CASSPRQGNTEAFF.

The chain recombines TRBV7-2 with TRBJ1-2; as DNA is missing, the TRBD1 call by TCRdb cannot be tested. The germline CDR1 and CDR2 sequences are SGHTA and FQGNSA. This CDR3 region has 15 residues. CDR3 residues: CASRLGLTAFYGYTF. Using reference TRBV7-2 and TRBJ1-2 for the parts outside the CDR3, the full variable domain is GAGVSQSPSNKVTEKGKDVELRCDPISGHTALYWYRQSLGQGLEFLIYFQGNSAPDKSGLPSDRFSAERTGGSVSTLTIQRTQQEDSAVYLCASRLGLTAFYGYTFGSGTRLTVV.

This chain connects TRBV20-1 to TRBJ2-4; TCRdb calls TRBD1, which cannot be checked without DNA. From germline, CDR1 is DFQATT and CDR2 SNEGSKA (reference sequence). The CDR3 is 12 amino acids. CDR3 protein: CSAPGQGGIQYF.

This chain uses TRBV6-2 or TRBV6-3 with TRBJ2-1; TCRdb calls TRBD1, which cannot be checked without DNA. The CDR3 spans 19 residues. Germline loops: CDR1 MNHEY, CDR2 SVGEGT. The CDR3 loop is CASSYSTLLALNSYNEQFF.

V usage is TRBV5-4 and J usage is TRBJ2-5. There are 14 residues in the CDR3. Per the germline V gene, CDR1 is SGHNT and CDR2 is YYREEE (reference sequence). The CDR3 here is CASSLDPYQETQYF.

The chain is built from TRBV6-1 and TRBJ2-3; TCRdb returns TRBD1, unconfirmable since there is no DNA. The CDR3 consists of 15 residues. The germline V gene has CDR1 MNHNS and CDR2 SASEGT. The CDR3 sequence: CASSPVVGAPDTQYF.

The chain combines TRBV7-3 with TRBJ2-3; TCRdb outputs TRBD2, but without DNA this stays unchecked. Germline V gene lookup returns CDR1 SGHTA and CDR2 FQGTGA. The CDR3 loop spans 17 amino acids. The CDR3 sequence is CASSLIGGVGTTDTQYF.

V is TRBV5-1 and J is TRBJ2-5. Germline lookup yields CDR1 SGHRS and CDR2 YFSETQ. This CDR3 region has 14 residues. This CDR3 reads CASSLKQIQETQYF.

The chain has TRBV7-2 and TRBJ1-5; TCRdb reports TRBD1, a call that lacks DNA to check it against. Germline CDR1 is SGHTA and CDR2 is FQGNSA. The CDR3 spans 16 residues. CDR3 sequence: CASSLAGTGTNQPQHF.

This chain uses TRBV4-1 with TRBJ2-7. The CDR3 loop spans 13 amino acids. Germline V CDR1 and CDR2: MGHRA, YSYEKL. The CDR3 is CASSQQRSYEQYF.

CDR3 sequence reads: CASSPPDRGEYTEAFF. The rearrangement joins TRBV18 to TRBJ1-1; the D call of TRBD1 rests on TCRdb alone, since no DNA is present to check it. The CDR3 totals 16 residues. The V gene's germline CDR1 is KGHSH and CDR2 LQKENI.

The rearrangement links TRBV20-1 to TRBJ2-1; TCRdb lists TRBD1, though no DNA is available to test this call. Germline V gene data show CDR1 as DFQATT and CDR2 as SNEGSKA (reference sequence). This CDR3 is built from 17 residues. CDR3 in amino acids: CSAIRIGTRVTYNEQFF.

The rearrangement links TRBV20-1 to TRBJ1-4. There are 11 residues in the CDR3. Germline loops: CDR1 DFQATT, CDR2 SNEGSKA (reference sequence). The CDR3 sequence: CSALGGEKLFF.